This is a list of T cell receptor beta chains from one sample in a study of shared clonotypes between healthy human individuals. Repertoires were generated with immunoSEQ multiplex PCR, while TCRdb's copy carries only in-frame clones and drops some. Of around 2.5 million clones listed, over 85% are singletons. Sequencing was done on a sample of naive CD4+ T cells from PBMCs. These receptors all come from a man in his late teens or twenties in good health. Some clones in this sample may be carry-over from other donors' samples. Both conserved end residues are part of each CDR3. D genes are given only for firm matches. Clone size is shown for a subset of rows, as once, few, many or a class of expanded clone.

d_gene | j_gene | v_gene | abundance | CDR3nt | CDR3aa
- | TRBJ1-5 | TRBV7-6 | - | TGTGCCAGCAGCTTAAATCAGGTCAATCAGCCCCAGCATTTT | CASSLNQVNQPQHF
- | TRBJ2-5 | TRBV6-4 | - | TGTGCCAGCAGTGACGCGGAACAAGAGACCCAGTACTTC | CASSDAEQETQYF
- | TRBJ2-1 | TRBV7-7 | - | TGTGCCAGCAGCTTAGCGGGGGCGGATGAGCAGTTCTTC | CASSLAGADEQFF
- | TRBJ2-7 | TRBV2 | once | TGTGCCAGCAGTGTCGGCAGGACTACCTACGAGCAGTACTTC | CASSVGRTTYEQYF
TRBD1 | TRBJ1-1 | TRBV11-2 | - | TGTGCCAGCAGCTTAGGTGGGGACAGGGTGGGAGCTTTCTTT | CASSLGGDRVGAFF
TRBD1 | TRBJ1-4 | TRBV5-5 | - | TGTGCCAGCAGCTCAGGGGGAGGTTATGAAAAACTGTTTTTT | CASSSGGGYEKLFF
TRBD1 | TRBJ2-7 | TRBV7-2 | - | TGTGCCAGCAGCTCCGCCGGGACAGAGACCTACGAGCAGTACTTC | CASSSAGTETYEQYF
TRBD1 | TRBJ2-6 | TRBV28 | - | TGTGCCAGTACAGGGGATTTGTTCTCTGGGGCCAACGTCCTGACTTTC | CASTGDLFSGANVLTF
- | TRBJ2-1 | TRBV11-2 | - | TGTGCCAGCAGCTTAGCTTCAGGGCCACCCTACAATGAGCAGTTCTTC | CASSLASGPPYNEQFF
- | TRBJ2-7 | TRBV4-1 | - | TGCGCCAGCAGCCAACCCCGAGAGGGCGAGCAGTACTTC | CASSQPREGEQYF
- | TRBJ2-5 | TRBV5-1 | - | TGCGCCAGCAGCTACGGAGGAACGAGGGAGACCCAGTACTTC | CASSYGGTRETQYF
- | TRBJ2-5 | TRBV19 | - | TGTGCCAGTAGTACTCAACAGGTTCAAGAGACCCAGTACTTC | CASSTQQVQETQYF
TRBD2 | TRBJ2-5 | TRBV15 | - | TGTGCCACCAGCACCCCCGGGGGGGAGACCCAGTACTTC | CATSTPGGETQYF
TRBD1 | TRBJ2-7 | TRBV28 | - | TGTGCCAGCTCGACTACCGGGACAGTTAACTACGAGCAGTACTTC | CASSTTGTVNYEQYF
- | TRBJ2-3 | TRBV7-9 | - | TGTGCCAGCAGCCCAGGGGCAGATACGCAGTATTTT | CASSPGADTQYF
TRBD2 | TRBJ2-3 | TRBV2 | - | TGTGCCAGCAGTGAGGGTAGCGGGGGCACAGATACGCAGTATTTT | CASSEGSGGTDTQYF
- | TRBJ2-3 | TRBV28 | - | TGTGCCAGCAAAGAACAGGGTACAGATACGCAGTATTTT | CASKEQGTDTQYF
- | TRBJ2-7 | TRBV11-2 | - | TGTGCCAGCAGCATTTATCGGGTGATTAAAAACGAGCAGTACTTC | CASSIYRVIKNEQYF
TRBD1 | TRBJ2-5 | TRBV6-5 | once | TGTGCCAGCAGAGTACAGGGGCAAGAGACCCAGTACTTC | CASRVQGQETQYF
TRBD2 | TRBJ2-5 | TRBV9 | - | TGTGCCAGCAGCGCGGGACTAGCGGGAGGCCAAGAGACCCAGTACTTC | CASSAGLAGGQETQYF
TRBD2 | TRBJ2-7 | TRBV28 | - | TGTGCCAGCAGTAGTAGCGGGACTAGTTCCTACGAGCAGTACTTC | CASSSSGTSSYEQYF
- | TRBJ2-7 | TRBV29-1 | - | TGCAGCGTGGGTACGACGGGGCAGGAGCAGTACTTC | CSVGTTGQEQYF
- | TRBJ1-5 | TRBV10-2 | - | TGCGCCAGCACCGGACAGATGGGCAATCAGCCCCAGCATTTT | CASTGQMGNQPQHF
- | TRBJ2-1 | TRBV5-1 | - | TGCGCCAGCAGCTTGGACACAGGGTACAATGAGCAGTTCTTC | CASSLDTGYNEQFF
- | TRBJ2-5 | TRBV2 | - | TGTGCCAGCGCCGCCTCTGTTCTAGTAACCCAGTACTTC | CASAASVLVTQYF
TRBD2 | TRBJ2-3 | TRBV9 | - | TGTGCCAGCAGCGCATCAACCGCGACTAGCGGGAGAACAGATACGCAGTATTTT | CASSASTATSGRTDTQYF
TRBD1 | TRBJ1-2 | TRBV4-1 | - | TGCGCCAGCAGCCAAGTTGGGACAGGGGGATATGGCTACACCTTC | CASSQVGTGGYGYTF
- | TRBJ1-1 | TRBV19 | - | TGTGCCAGTAGTACCAAGGGACGGTTGAACACTGAAGCTTTCTTT | CASSTKGRLNTEAFF
- | TRBJ2-1 | TRBV7-3 | - | TGTGCCAGCAGCTTAGAACCAGCCGTTAATGAGCAGTTCTTC | CASSLEPAVNEQFF
- | TRBJ2-5 | TRBV5-4 | - | TGTGCCAGCAGCTTATATTCACGGGAGGAGACCCAGTACTTC | CASSLYSREETQYF
- | TRBJ2-7 | TRBV11-3 | once | TGTGCCAGCAGCTTTGGTACGGGGAGCTCCTACGAGCAGTACTTC | CASSFGTGSSYEQYF
TRBD2 | TRBJ2-7 | TRBV30 | - | TGTGCCTGGAGTGGCCTAGCGGGAGTTGGCGAGCAGTACTTC | CAWSGLAGVGEQYF
- | TRBJ2-7 | TRBV6-5 | - | TGTGCCAGCAGTTACTCAGGGGTCGGGACCTACGAGCAGTACTTC | CASSYSGVGTYEQYF
- | TRBJ2-1 | TRBV5-4 | - | TGTGCCAGCAGCTTGGGCACGGGGGCCGAGGGTGAGCAGTTCTTC | CASSLGTGAEGEQFF
- | TRBJ1-5 | TRBV5-1 | once | TGCGCCAGCAGCTTGGGAGAGGGGTTCCAGCCCCAGCATTTT | CASSLGEGFQPQHF
TRBD1 | TRBJ2-5 | TRBV5-1 | - | TGCGCCAGCAGCACCCGGGACAGGGATTACCAAGAGACCCAGTACTTC | CASSTRDRDYQETQYF
TRBD2 | TRBJ2-3 | TRBV5-4 | - | TGTGCCAGCAGCTTGGCGGCTAGCGGTAGCACAGATACGCAGTATTTT | CASSLAASGSTDTQYF
TRBD1 | TRBJ1-2 | TRBV18 | - | TGTGCCAGCTCACCAACGGGACAGACAGCTAACTATGGCTACACCTTC | CASSPTGQTANYGYTF
- | TRBJ1-1 | TRBV11-1 | few | TGTGCCAGCAGCCCCCGGGGCACTGAAGCTTTCTTT | CASSPRGTEAFF
- | TRBJ2-5 | TRBV7-6 | - | TGTGCCAGCAGCGTTACAGGGAGAGAAGAGACCCAGTACTTC | CASSVTGREETQYF
TRBD1 | TRBJ2-1 | TRBV7-9 | - | TGTGCCAGCAGCTTAGCCTGGGACAGGGAAGGAGGCAATGAGCAGTTCTTC | CASSLAWDREGGNEQFF
TRBD1 | TRBJ2-2 | TRBV5-1 | - | TGCGCCAGCAAGACGGGACAGGGGGCGGTCGGGGAGCTGTTTTTT | CASKTGQGAVGELFF
- | TRBJ1-2 | TRBV15 | - | TGTGCCACCAGCAGCGTCGGGACGGCCTATGGCTACACCTTC | CATSSVGTAYGYTF
- | TRBJ2-1 | TRBV29-1 | - | TGCAGCGGAGCCTCCATAGCGGATTACTACAATGAGCAGTTCTTC | CSGASIADYYNEQFF
TRBD2 | TRBJ2-1 | TRBV6-1 | - | TGTGCCAGCAGTGATAATAACCGGGACCCGGGGGGCAATGAGCAGTTCTTC | CASSDNNRDPGGNEQFF